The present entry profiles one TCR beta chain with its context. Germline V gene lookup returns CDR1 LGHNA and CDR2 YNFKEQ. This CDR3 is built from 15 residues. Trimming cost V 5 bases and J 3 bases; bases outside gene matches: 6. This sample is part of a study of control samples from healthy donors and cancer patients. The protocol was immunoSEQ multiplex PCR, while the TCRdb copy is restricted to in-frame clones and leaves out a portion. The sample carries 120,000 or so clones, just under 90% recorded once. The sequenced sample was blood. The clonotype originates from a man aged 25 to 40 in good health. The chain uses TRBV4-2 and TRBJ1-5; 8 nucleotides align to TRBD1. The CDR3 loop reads CASSTEQGDNQPQHF. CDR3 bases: TGTGCCAGCAGCACCGAACAGGGGGACAATCAGCCCCAGCATTTT.